This TCR beta chain was sequenced during a study of shared clonotypes between healthy human individuals. Notes on the study in general: Depth was large, yet rarefaction showed that sorted-subset sequencing was incomplete.

Worth noting for this clone: Its cognate antigen is unknown.

CDR1 is SGHTA, CDR2 FQGNSA, per germline. The CDR3 covers 15 residues. V lost 5 bases and J lost 0, with 13 bases in between. TCRdb's table, derived via immunoSEQ multiplex PCR, lists solely in-frame clones and lacks some. Altogether about 2.5 million clones are present, approximately 90% being singletons, with the ten largest covering around 0.35%. The sequencing input was naive CD4+ T cells from PBMCs. Subset defined: CD45RA+ positively selected. This sequence originates from a man aged 18 to 30 in good health. Some clones in this sample may be carry-over from other donors' samples. V and J are TRBV7-2 and TRBJ1-1, with D unclear. CDR3 region: CASSKLFVVNTEAFF. Written as DNA, the CDR3 is TGTGCCAGCAGCAAACTTTTCGTGGTGAACACTGAAGCTTTCTTT.